Below, one T cell receptor (beta chain) is given with its context. The antigen remains undetermined. The data originate from a study of Ad26.COV2.S vaccination and SARS-CoV-2 variants. Study overall: In the COV1001 trial, the donor was in the Ad26.COV2.S arm. Overall study findings and caveats: Greater spike-specific TCR breadth was seen in vaccine recipients than in placebo recipients.

Trimming removed 4 bases from V and 4 bases from J, with 18 bases in between. CDR3 length: 16 amino acids. Looked up from germline, CDR1 is SGHDT and CDR2 is YYEEEE. Measured with immunoSEQ multiplex PCR; TCRdb has only the in-frame clones, and not every one. The table shows fewer than 400,000 clones, with 90% occurring only once. Described treatment: some 20 received Ad26.COV2.S at low or high dose, single or two shots; roughly five received placebo; per-sample allocation not given. Each sample was drawn 63 days after the first injection (of vaccine or placebo). The sequence was obtained from a person between 18 and 65 years old who received the Ad26.COV2.S COVID-19 vaccine or a placebo. The J gene is TRBJ2-1, the V gene TRBV5-6; D may be TRBD2 (5 bases). The starting material was peripheral blood, obtained in a trial of Ad26.COV2.S vaccine versus placebo. In nucleotides, the CDR3 is TGTGCCAGCAGCCCGCGACTAACCCCCCTTTACAATGAGCAGTTCTTC. Residues: CASSPRLTPLYNEQFF.